The sequence of this TCR beta chain was determined in a study of T cell repertoires in cytomegalovirus infection. TCRdb processed the reads anew with MiXCR; each CDR3 protein has one entry. This sample has roughly 320,000 distinct CDR3 sequences, with 8% to 9.5% found just once. The CDR3 consists of 16 residues. V shed 3 bases and J 4 bases; nucleotides not matched to a gene: 0. Germline assignment: CDR1 SGHVS and CDR2 FQNEAQ. This clonotype was seen ten or more times. Material: PBMCs. The clonotype comes from a human donor in good health (CMV status not recorded). Some clones in this sample may be carry-over from other donors' samples. This sequence joins TRBV7-8 and TRBJ2-1; TRBD2 matches 16 bases. CDR3 sequence reads: CASSLGLAGGYNEQFF. CDR3 nucleotides: TGTGCCAGCAGCTTGGGACTAGCGGGGGGGTACAATGAGCAGTTCTTC.